This T cell receptor (beta chain) was recovered during a study of blood T cells in healthy people across ages. The CDR3 covers 13 residues. Looked up from germline, CDR1 is SQVTM and CDR2 is ANQGSEA. Turning to this clonotype: Its antigen is not identified. Possible read error: a much larger clone is one base away.

With a J-beta primer mix and a sample-barcoded 5' primer, a second PCR ran about 6 to 11 cycles. TCRdb reanalysed the 5' RACE reads using MiXCR and keeps one entry per CDR3 protein. Among about 640,000 distinct CDR3 sequences, roughly 53% were seen once, and the ten largest hold approximately 37%. Study-level results: Age advanced and TCR beta diversity per million T cells fell, roughly linearly.

This chain links TRBV29-1 with TRBJ2-7; tentatively, D is TRBD1 (6 bases). The better agreement between TRBJ2-5 and the DNA end casts doubt on the J call. The sequenced material came from blood. The origin of this receptor is a man between 60 and 75 years old in good health. The CDR3 coding sequence is TGCAGCGTTGAAAGACAGGACCAAGGGACCCAGTACTTC. This translates into CSVERQDQGTQYF.